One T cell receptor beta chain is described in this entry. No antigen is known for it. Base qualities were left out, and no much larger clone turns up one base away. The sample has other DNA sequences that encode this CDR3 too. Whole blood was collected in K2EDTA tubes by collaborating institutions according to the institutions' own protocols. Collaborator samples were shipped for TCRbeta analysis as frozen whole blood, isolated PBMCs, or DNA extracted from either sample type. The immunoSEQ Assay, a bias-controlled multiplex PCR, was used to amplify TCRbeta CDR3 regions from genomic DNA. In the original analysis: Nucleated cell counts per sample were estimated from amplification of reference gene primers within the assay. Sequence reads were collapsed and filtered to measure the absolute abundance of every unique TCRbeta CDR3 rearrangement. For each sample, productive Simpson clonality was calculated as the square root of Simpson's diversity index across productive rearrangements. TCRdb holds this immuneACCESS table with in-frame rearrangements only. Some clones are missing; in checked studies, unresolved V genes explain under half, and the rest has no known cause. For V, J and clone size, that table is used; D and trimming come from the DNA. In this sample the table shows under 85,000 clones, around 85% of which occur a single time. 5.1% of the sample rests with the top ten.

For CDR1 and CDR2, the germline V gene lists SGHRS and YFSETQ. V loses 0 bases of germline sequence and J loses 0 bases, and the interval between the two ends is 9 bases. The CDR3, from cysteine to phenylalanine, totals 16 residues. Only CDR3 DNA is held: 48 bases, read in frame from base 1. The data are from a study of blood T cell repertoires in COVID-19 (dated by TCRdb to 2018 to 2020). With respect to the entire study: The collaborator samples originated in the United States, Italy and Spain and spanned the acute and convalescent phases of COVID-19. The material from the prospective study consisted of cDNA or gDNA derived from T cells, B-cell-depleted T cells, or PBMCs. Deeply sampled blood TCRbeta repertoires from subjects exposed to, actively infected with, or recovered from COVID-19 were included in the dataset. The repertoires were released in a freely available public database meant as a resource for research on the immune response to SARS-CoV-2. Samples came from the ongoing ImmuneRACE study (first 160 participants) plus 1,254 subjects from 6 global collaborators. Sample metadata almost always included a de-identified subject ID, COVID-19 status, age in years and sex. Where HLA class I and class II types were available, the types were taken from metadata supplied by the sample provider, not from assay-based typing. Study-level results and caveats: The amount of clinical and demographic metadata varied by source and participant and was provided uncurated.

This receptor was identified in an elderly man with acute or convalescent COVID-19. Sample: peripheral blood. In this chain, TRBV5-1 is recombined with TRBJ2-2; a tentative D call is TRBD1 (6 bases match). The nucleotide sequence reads TGCGCCAGCAGCTTGGTGGCAGGGGCGAACACCGGGGAGCTGTTTTTT. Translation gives CASSLVAGANTGELFF.